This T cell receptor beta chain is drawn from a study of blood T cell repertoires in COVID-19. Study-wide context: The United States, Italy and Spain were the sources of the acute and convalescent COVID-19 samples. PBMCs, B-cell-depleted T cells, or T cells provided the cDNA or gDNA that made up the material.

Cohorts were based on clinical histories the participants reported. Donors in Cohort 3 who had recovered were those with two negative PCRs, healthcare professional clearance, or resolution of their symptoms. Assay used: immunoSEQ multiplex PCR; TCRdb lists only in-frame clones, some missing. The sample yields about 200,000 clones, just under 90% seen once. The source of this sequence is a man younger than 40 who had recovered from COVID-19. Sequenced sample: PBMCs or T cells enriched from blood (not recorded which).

The CDR3 DNA reads TGTGCCAGCAGCTTAAATACTCGCGGGAGATATGAGCAGTTCTTC. Protein product: CASSLNTRGRYEQFF. The chain employs TRBV7-2 and TRBJ2-1; 7 positions agree with TRBD2. CDR1 is SGHTA, CDR2 FQGNSA, per germline. The CDR3 has 15 residues. V shed 2 bases and J 8 bases; nucleotides not matched to a gene: 9.